The rows below give T cell receptor beta chains drawn from one sample of a study of cytomegalovirus exposure and HLA in healthy donors. TCRdb keeps only in-frame clones here, not all; method: immunoSEQ multiplex PCR. In the table there are roughly 97,000 clones, 73% of which are singletons. Sequencing was performed on PBMCs. The receptors stem from a man between 35 and 55 years old in good health and CMV-seronegative. CDR3s include the opening cysteine and the closing phenylalanine or tryptophan. A D gene is named only where the DNA matches it firmly. Part of the rows lack a size; the others show once, few, many or a class for expanded clones.

TRBV4-2	TRBD1	-	TRBJ1-2	17	TGTGCCAGCAGCCAAGAATCGGGACAGGTTTACCCCTATGGCTACACCTTC	CASSQESGQVYPYGYTF
TRBV4-3	-	-	TRBJ2-5	14	TGCGCCAGCAGCCAAGCGATGGCGGTCGAGACCCAGTACTTC	CASSQAMAVETQYF
TRBV5-4	TRBD2	-	TRBJ2-1	16	TGTGCCAGCAGCCACGGAGGGACTAGCGGGGGTGGTGAGCAGTTCTTC	CASSHGGTSGGGEQFF
TRBV6-6	-	-	TRBJ1-1	14	TGTGCCAGCAGTAGGGAGTCCCTGAACACTGAAGCTTTCTTT	CASSRESLNTEAFF
TRBV2	-	-	TRBJ1-4	14	TGTGCCAGCAGTGAAATCGGGAGTGGTGAAAAACTGTTTTTT	CASSEIGSGEKLFF
TRBV10-1	TRBD1	-	TRBJ1-1	14	TGCGCCAGCAGAGAACCGGGACAGACCCCTCAAGCTTTCTTT	CASREPGQTPQAFF
TRBV5-1	-	-	TRBJ2-5	14	TGCGCCAGCAGCTCAGGCCACCTTGGGGAGACCCAGTACTTC	CASSSGHLGETQYF
TRBV11-1	TRBD1	-	TRBJ1-6	15	TGTGCCAGCAGAATCGCCGGGACAGGGCATTCACCCCTCCACTTT	CASRIAGTGHSPLHF
TRBV7-8	-	-	TRBJ1-2	16	TGTGCCACCTTGGGAAGGGGAGACAGGACGAACTATGGCTACACCTTC	CATLGRGDRTNYGYTF
TRBV27	-	-	TRBJ2-7	13	TGTGCCAGCAGTCCGACGGGCTCCTACGAGCAGTACTTC	CASSPTGSYEQYF
TRBV12-5	-	-	TRBJ2-7	14	TGTGCTAGTGGTTTGGGAAGACAGAAATACGAGCAGTACTTC	CASGLGRQKYEQYF
TRBV5-1	-	-	TRBJ2-7	14	TGCGCCAGCAGCTTGGGACAGGAATCCTACGAGCAGTACTTC	CASSLGQESYEQYF
TRBV18	-	-	TRBJ2-3	16	TGTGCCAGCTCACCACCGTCCCAGAGGGCCATAGATACGCAGTATTTT	CASSPPSQRAIDTQYF
TRBV4-1	-	-	TRBJ2-7	14	TGCGCCAGCAGCCAAGATGCCCGGGGCTACGAGCAGTACTTC	CASSQDARGYEQYF
TRBV29-1	-	-	TRBJ2-2	13	TGCAGCGTTGAATCGCCAGGGGCCGGGGAGCTGTTTTTT	CSVESPGAGELFF
TRBV7-6	TRBD1	once	TRBJ1-1	18	TGTGCCAGCAGCTTATATGCCCCGCGGACAGGGGTAAGGACTGAAGCTTTCTTT	CASSLYAPRTGVRTEAFF
TRBV6-1	-	-	TRBJ2-5	15	TGTGCCAGCAGTGAATTGAAGGGGATCGGGGAGACCCAGTACTTC	CASSELKGIGETQYF
TRBV5-1	-	-	TRBJ2-2	16	TGCGCCAGCAGATTGAAGGGGGGGGATAACACCGGGGAGCTGTTTTTT	CASRLKGGDNTGELFF
TRBV15	-	-	TRBJ1-5	15	TGTGCCACCACTCCTGATGGGAGGATCAATCAGCCCCAGCATTTT	CATTPDGRINQPQHF
TRBV5-1	-	-	TRBJ1-4	14	TGCGCCAGCAGCGTAGTACCGGGACAAGAAAAACTGTTTTTT	CASSVVPGQEKLFF
TRBV5-1	TRBD1	-	TRBJ1-4	14	TGCGCCAGCAGCTTTACAGGGGGCGATGAAAAACTGTTTTTT	CASSFTGGDEKLFF
TRBV6-1	-	-	TRBJ2-1	16	TGTGCCAGCAGTGAAGAGGCAGCCTGGGAGTACAATGAGCAGTTCTTC	CASSEEAAWEYNEQFF
TRBV4-1	-	once	TRBJ1-2	13	TGCGCCAGCAGCCAACTCCCCTACTATGGCTACACCTTC	CASSQLPYYGYTF
TRBV9	-	-	TRBJ1-4	15	TGTGCCAGCAGCGGCGGCGGCGCTACTAATGAAAAACTGTTTTTT	CASSGGGATNEKLFF
TRBV6-1	TRBD1	-	TRBJ2-7	12	TGTGCCACTGGACAGGGTCGGTACGAGCAGTACTTC	CATGQGRYEQYF
TRBV29-1	TRBD1	-	TRBJ1-2	12	TGCAGCGCTGGACAGGGCCACTATGGCTACACCTTC	CSAGQGHYGYTF
TRBV5-1	TRBD1	-	TRBJ2-1	18	TGCGCCAGCAGCTTGGGACAGGGGGGGCCATACTCCTACAATGAGCAGTTCTTC	CASSLGQGGPYSYNEQFF
TRBV9	-	-	TRBJ1-2	13	TGTGCCAGCAGCGGACAGCCGCTCTATGGCTACACCTTC	CASSGQPLYGYTF
TRBV7-9	TRBD2	-	TRBJ2-1	16	TGTGCCAGCAGCGGACTAGCGGGGGGCGCGTACAATGAGCAGTTCTTC	CASSGLAGGAYNEQFF
TRBV15	-	once	TRBJ2-1	12	TGTGCCACCAGCAGGGACTATGGCGAGCAGTTCTTC	CATSRDYGEQFF
TRBV25-1	TRBD1	-	TRBJ2-1	16	TGTGCCAGCAGTGAATCGGGGACAGGGGACCACAATGAGCAGTTCTTC	CASSESGTGDHNEQFF
TRBV9	-	-	TRBJ1-5	13	TGTGCCAGCAGCGTCGACAGCTATCAGCCCCAGCATTTT	CASSVDSYQPQHF
TRBV6-4	TRBD1	-	TRBJ1-3	19	TGTGCCAGTACGAGCAATTGGGACAGGGGGCCCGTCTCTGGAAACACCATATATTTT	CASTSNWDRGPVSGNTIYF
TRBV2	-	once	TRBJ2-5	14	TGTGCCAGCAGTGACGTAGGGACACAAGAGACCCAGTACTTC	CASSDVGTQETQYF
TRBV10-3	TRBD1	once	TRBJ1-6	14	TGTGCCATTGCCGCTCGGGACAGGGGTACACCCCTCCACTTT	CAIAARDRGTPLHF
TRBV30	TRBD1	once	TRBJ2-7	14	TGTGCCTGGCGGCACAGGGGGTTCTCCTACGAGCAGTACTTC	CAWRHRGFSYEQYF
TRBV6-5	TRBD1	-	TRBJ1-4	15	TGTGCCAGCACCGAACACCGGGACAGGGGTGAAAAACTGTTTTTT	CASTEHRDRGEKLFF
TRBV19	-	-	TRBJ2-7	13	TGTGCCAGTAGCGGAGATTACTCCTACGAGCAGTACTTC	CASSGDYSYEQYF
TRBV6-1	-	-	TRBJ1-2	14	TGTGCCAGCAGTGATCCAGGGTGGGGGGATGGCTACACCTTC	CASSDPGWGDGYTF
TRBV4-2	-	-	TRBJ2-3	15	TGTGCCAGCAGCCCAAAGCATGCTGTCACAGATACGCAGTATTTT	CASSPKHAVTDTQYF
TRBV19	-	-	TRBJ2-3	15	TGTGCCAGTAGTATAGGGCCAGGATCACCATATACGCAGTATTTT	CASSIGPGSPYTQYF
TRBV5-1	TRBD1	-	TRBJ2-7	15	TGCGCCAGCAGCAGGGGACAGATCGAAATGTACGAGCAGTACTTC	CASSRGQIEMYEQYF